Presented here are 25 T cell receptor beta chains from one specimen sequenced in a study of sequential checkpoint blockade in melanoma. Assay used: immunoSEQ multiplex PCR; TCRdb lists only in-frame clones, some missing. The sample includes about 2,400 clones, approximately 21% of them seen just once. Specified treatment: randomized to nivolumab then ipilimumab (arm A) or the reverse (arm B). Sequences were derived from tumor tissue (inferred from file names), sampled from a patient given nivolumab and ipilimumab in sequence. The receptors were gathered from a human donor with melanoma.

This clone was seen more than once but under ten times. The chain uses TRBV7-1 and TRBJ2-3; no clear D. TRBV7-1 is identified as an open reading frame with a role that is uncertain. The CDR3 contains 13 residues. Trimming shortened V by 4 bases and J by 0 bases, and 5 bases separated the two germline ends. CDR3 bases: TGTGCCAGCAGCTTAGATAGCACAGATACGCAGTATTTT. Encoded protein: CASSLDSTDTQYF.

The rearrangement links TRBV19 to TRBJ2-1, with D unclear. V was cut by 7 bases and J by 4 bases, with 14 bases left in between. This CDR3 region has 14 residues. Germline V gene lookup returns CDR1 LNHDA and CDR2 SQIVND (reference sequence). For the CDR3, the DNA is TGTGCCAGTAATCCCAATTCTCGGTACAATGAGCAGTTCTTC. It yields the protein CASNPNSRYNEQFF.

This chain uses TRBV30 with TRBJ2-2; D is perhaps TRBD2 (6 bases). The CDR3 contains 14 residues. CDR1 and CDR2 (germline): GTSNPN, SVGIG (reference sequence). Trimming took off 4 bases at V and 2 bases at J, with 11 bases between the two ends. CDR3 protein: CAWNRGLNTGELFF. The CDR3 DNA is TGTGCCTGGAATCGGGGACTTAACACCGGGGAGCTGTTTTTT.

This clone was observed a handful of times. This sequence joins TRBV23-1 and TRBJ1-2, with D possibly TRBD1 on 5 matching bases. TRBV23-1 is an open reading frame, and its role is uncertain. The V end lost 6 bases, the J end lost 0 bases, and 14 bases lay between the germline ends. The CDR3 has 15 residues. The CDR3 nucleotides are TGCGCCAGCAGCCCTAGGACACTCACTAACTATGGCTACACCTTC. This codes for CASSPRTLTNYGYTF.

V usage is TRBV18 and J usage is TRBJ2-5; 7 bases fit TRBD2. The V gene end was trimmed by 3 bases and the J gene end by 3 bases; junction bases not matched to a gene: 13. Germline CDR1 reads KGHSH; CDR2 reads LQKENI. This CDR3 region has 17 residues. In DNA form, the CDR3 reads TGTGCCAGCTCACCCCGAAAACCCTTGGGAGGGGAAGAGACCCAGTACTTC. It codes for CASSPRKPLGGEETQYF.

This chain joins TRBV9 and TRBJ2-7; a weak D match, TRBD2 (6 bases). CDR3 size: 14 residues. The germline V gene has CDR1 SGDLS and CDR2 YYNGEE. The ends were cut back, 1 base at V and 2 bases at J, with 10 bases in the middle. CDR3 amino acids: CASSVSSETYEQYF. The CDR3 DNA is TGTGCCAGCAGCGTATCTAGCGAGACCTACGAGCAGTACTTC.

The chain employs TRBV19 and TRBJ1-2, with TRBD1 identical over 9 bases. V was pared by 5 bases and J by 1 base, with 11 bases of the junction left unmatched. The germline CDR1 and CDR2 sequences are LNHDA and SQIVND (reference sequence). This CDR3 comprises 17 residues. The CDR3 nucleotides are TGTGCCAGTAGTTCGGGACAGGGTGATCGTATTAACTATGGCTACACCTTC. Residues: CASSSGQGDRINYGYTF. Together with reference TRBV19 and TRBJ1-2, the CDR3 gives the full variable domain: DGGITQSPKYLFRKEGQNVTLSCEQNLNHDAMYWYRQDPGQGLRLIYYSQIVNDFQKGDIAEGYSVSREKKESFPLTVTSAQKNPTAFYLCASSSGQGDRINYGYTFGSGTRLTVV.

This clone was recorded a few times. The chain couples TRBV14 to TRBJ2-2; D unclear. Germline values: CDR1 SGHDN, CDR2 FVKESK. The V end was cut by 6 bases, the J end by 1 base, with 9 bases between. The CDR3 consists of 14 residues. This CDR3 is CASSRIRNTGELFF. In nucleotides, the CDR3 is TGTGCCAGCAGTCGGATCAGGAACACCGGGGAGCTGTTTTTT.

The chain recombines TRBV18 with TRBJ1-1; D not resolved. The CDR3 sequence is 14 residues long. Germline V lookup: CDR1 KGHSH, CDR2 LQKENI. Between the trimmed V and J ends, which lost 0 bases and 4 bases, there was a span of 9 bases. The CDR3 loop reads CASSPPAGSTEAFF. DNA of the CDR3: TGTGCCAGCTCACCACCAGCGGGTAGCACTGAAGCTTTCTTT.

The J gene is TRBJ1-2, the V gene TRBV18, with D perhaps TRBD1 (6 bases). Germline V gene data show CDR1 as KGHSH and CDR2 as LQKENI. With 0 bases removed from V and 0 bases from J, the gap between germline ends came to 23 bases. The CDR3 covers 20 residues. CDR3 residues: CASSPPVLTGSHITNYGYTF. CDR3 bases: TGTGCCAGCTCACCACCGGTCCTCACAGGGTCCCACATCACTAACTATGGCTACACCTTC.

V is TRBV19 and J is TRBJ1-5; D gene uncertain. Trimming removed 2 bases at V and 0 bases at J, with 5 bases between. The CDR3 covers 14 residues. In germline, CDR1 is LNHDA, CDR2 SQIVND (reference sequence). CDR3 protein: CASSIFNSNQPQHF. CDR3 sequence (DNA): TGTGCCAGTAGTATATTTAATAGCAATCAGCCCCAGCATTTT.

This clone was picked up a small number of times. The chain combines TRBV6-8 with TRBJ2-7, with a tentative D call TRBD1 (5 bases). This CDR3 region has 13 residues. V lost 4 bases and J lost 2, with 9 bases in between. The germline CDR1 and CDR2 sequences are MNHGY and SAAAGT. In nucleotides, the CDR3 is TGTGCCAGCAGTTTTGGGGCAACCTACGAGCAGTACTTC. Protein product: CASSFGATYEQYF.

By sample share, this clone is medium-sized. The chain recombines TRBV6-8 with TRBJ2-7; a weak D match, TRBD1 (6 bases). CDR3 length: 14 amino acids. V was clipped by 6 bases and J by 4 bases, with 16 bases between them. The V gene's germline CDR1 is MNHGY and CDR2 SAAAGT. CDR3 DNA: TGTGCCAGCAGGACAGGCCCTGGGTATTACGAGCAGTACTTC. Its translation is CASRTGPGYYEQYF.

Turning to this clone: This sample also contains other DNA sequences that code for the same CDR3. This chain joins TRBV30 and TRBJ2-2, with D maybe TRBD2 (6 bases). From germline, CDR1 is GTSNPN and CDR2 SVGIG (reference sequence). CDR3 length: 15 residues. Trimming left V 0 bases short and J 6 bases short, with 14 bases between. The CDR3 sequence: CAWSVGGSVAGELFF. CDR3 bases: TGTGCCTGGAGTGTCGGAGGGAGCGTAGCCGGGGAGCTGTTTTTT.

By its share, this clone is medium-sized. The chain is built from TRBV11-3 and TRBJ1-1; a possible D gene is TRBD1 (6 bases). CDR3 size: 14 residues. The V end lost 5 bases, the J end lost 4 bases, and 14 bases lay between the germline ends. Germline V CDR1 and CDR2: SGHNT, YENEEA. The CDR3 nucleotides read TGTGCCAGCAGCCACTGGACAGTTCCCACTGAAGCTTTCTTT. It translates to CASSHWTVPTEAFF.

The DNA for the CDR3 is TGCGCCAGCAGCCCAGAAACAGGGTCTGGAAACACCATATATTTT. Translated, it gives CASSPETGSGNTIYF. The V gene is TRBV5-1, the J gene TRBJ1-3, with a possible D match to TRBD1 (6 bases). This CDR3 has 15 residues. V lost 4 bases to trimming and J lost 1 base, with 12 bases between them. The germline V gene has CDR1 SGHRS and CDR2 YFSETQ.

This rearrangement joins TRBV18 to TRBJ2-1, with a possible D match to TRBD2 (6 bases). Germline-derived CDR1 and CDR2 are KGHSH and LQKENI. Trimming removed 3 bases from V and 1 base from J, with 13 bases in between. CDR3 length: 16 amino acids. CDR3 DNA sequence: TGTGCCAGCTCACCGACCAGCGGGCTTTCCTACAATGAGCAGTTCTTC. Its protein product is CASSPTSGLSYNEQFF.

This clone is classed as medium-sized. The rearrangement links TRBV11-3 to TRBJ2-1, with D possibly being TRBD2 (5 bases). In germline, CDR1 is SGHNT, CDR2 YENEEA. Trimming left V 2 bases short and J 5 bases short, with 16 bases between. The CDR3 sequence is 16 residues long. As DNA, the CDR3 is TGTGCCAGCAGCTTAATAGCCTCGGGGTATGACAATGAGCAGTTCTTC. Translated: CASSLIASGYDNEQFF. The full variable domain, completed using reference TRBV11-3 and TRBJ2-1, is EAGVVQSPRYKIIEKKQPVAFWCNPISGHNTLYWYLQNLGQGPELLIRYENEEAVDDSQLPKDRFSAERLKGVDSTLKIQPAELGDSAVYLCASSLIASGYDNEQFFGPGTRLTVL.

By share, this clone counts as medium-sized (0.01 to 0.1%). The chain carries TRBV11-3 and TRBJ1-1; D remains ambiguous. CDR3 length: 14 amino acids. Germline V CDR1 and CDR2: SGHNT, YENEEA. V was clipped by 1 base and J by 5 bases, with 11 bases between them. CDR3 sequence: CASSLGLSGTEAFF. As DNA, the CDR3 is TGTGCCAGCAGCTTAGGCCTAAGCGGGACTGAAGCTTTCTTT.

This clone is categorized as medium-sized. V gene TRBV6-8 combines with J gene TRBJ2-5, with 7 nucleotides matching TRBD1. V lost 0 bases to trimming and J lost 5 bases; unmatched junction nucleotides: 15. Germline values: CDR1 MNHGY, CDR2 SAAAGT. CDR3 size: 18 residues. The CDR3 spells CASSYSGTEGAAWETQYF. In nucleotides, the CDR3 is TGTGCCAGCAGTTACTCGGGGACAGAAGGAGCAGCCTGGGAGACCCAGTACTTC.

The V gene is TRBV6-8, the J gene TRBJ1-2, with TRBD1 identical over 8 bases. The germline V gene encodes CDR1 MNHGY and CDR2 SAAAGT. This CDR3 contains 19 residues. Losses at the gene ends were 2 bases for V and 4 bases for J; bases not matched to a gene: 18. This CDR3 is CASSYDKRTGGRSSYGYTF. The CDR3 bases are TGTGCCAGCAGTTACGATAAAAGAACAGGGGGAAGGAGTAGCTATGGCTACACCTTC.

This clone was detected only a few times. The V call is TRBV6-8, the J call TRBJ2-3; possibly TRBD1 for D (8 bases). V dropped 6 bases and J dropped 5 bases, with 18 bases sitting between them. The germline V gene has CDR1 MNHGY and CDR2 SAAAGT. The CDR3 contains 15 residues. The CDR3 protein is CASSPQGGRGDTQYF. The CDR3, as DNA: TGTGCCAGCAGCCCACAGGGGGGGCGGGGAGATACGCAGTATTTT.

In its sample, this clone is medium-sized. The chain couples TRBV11-3 to TRBJ2-3; tentative D call: TRBD2 (6 bases). Per germline, CDR1 SGHNT and CDR2 YENEEA. Trimming stripped 5 bases from V and 4 bases from J, with 13 bases between. This CDR3 is built from 14 residues. The CDR3 nucleotides are TGTGCCAGCAGCACAAATTTAGCGGCAGATACGCAGTATTTT. Its translation: CASSTNLAADTQYF.

This clone has a handful of counts. This chain uses TRBV6-8 with TRBJ2-5; weak D call: TRBD1 (6 bases). This CDR3 region has 13 residues. V lost 9 bases and J lost 4, with 15 bases in between. CDR1 and CDR2 from the germline V gene are MNHGY and SAAAGT. DNA for the CDR3: TGTGCCAGGAGTGGGGGCCTGGTAGAGACCCAGTACTTC. Translated, it gives CARSGGLVETQYF.

This clone appeared a single time. The rearrangement uses TRBV5-1 and TRBJ2-2; D may be TRBD2 (6 bases). Trimming shortened V by 5 bases and J by 0 bases, and 14 bases separated the two germline ends. This CDR3 has 16 amino acids. Germline V CDR1 and CDR2: SGHRS, YFSETQ. CDR3 residues: CASRPNSGPNTGELFF. As DNA, the CDR3 is TGCGCCAGCAGGCCCAATAGCGGTCCGAACACCGGGGAGCTGTTTTTT.